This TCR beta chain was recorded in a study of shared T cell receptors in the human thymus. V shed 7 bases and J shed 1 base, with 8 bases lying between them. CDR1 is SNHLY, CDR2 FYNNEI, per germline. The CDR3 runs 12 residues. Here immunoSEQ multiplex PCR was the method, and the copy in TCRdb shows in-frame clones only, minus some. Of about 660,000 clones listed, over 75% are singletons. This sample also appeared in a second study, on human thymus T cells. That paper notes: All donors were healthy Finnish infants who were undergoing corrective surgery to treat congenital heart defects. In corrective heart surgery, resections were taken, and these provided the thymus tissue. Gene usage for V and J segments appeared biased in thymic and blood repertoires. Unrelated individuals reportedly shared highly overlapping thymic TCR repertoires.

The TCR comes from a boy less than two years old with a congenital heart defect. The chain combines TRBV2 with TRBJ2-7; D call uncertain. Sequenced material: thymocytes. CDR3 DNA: TGTGCCAGCAACCGGTCGTCCTACGAGCAGTACTTC. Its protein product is CASNRSSYEQYF.